Listed below are T cell receptor beta chains from one sample, sequenced in a study of T cells in localized non-small cell lung cancer. The protocol was immunoSEQ multiplex PCR, while the TCRdb copy is restricted to in-frame clones and leaves out a portion. The table has some 38,000 clones, around 86% seen once. The sample consisted of peripheral blood mononuclear cells, taken before any cancer treatment. The receptors shown here come from a male donor aged 60 or over with stage II lung adenocarcinoma. The CDR3 runs from the conserved cysteine through the conserved F or W. Fields, in order: J gene, V gene, CDR3 protein.

j_call: TRBJ2-5
v_call: TRBV7-6
cdr3_aa: CASRPKQVQETQYF

j_call: TRBJ1-1
v_call: TRBV6-1
cdr3_aa: CASGLVTEAFF

j_call: TRBJ1-1
v_call: TRBV7-2
cdr3_aa: CASRGAQYTEAFF

j_call: TRBJ2-3
v_call: TRBV6-1
cdr3_aa: CASRRPTDTQYF

j_call: TRBJ2-1
v_call: TRBV30
cdr3_aa: CAWAPGLAEYNEQFF

j_call: TRBJ1-2
v_call: TRBV25-1
cdr3_aa: CASSGSGNYGYTF

j_call: TRBJ2-3
v_call: TRBV13
cdr3_aa: CASGRKKSASTDTQYF

j_call: TRBJ1-2
v_call: TRBV14
cdr3_aa: CASSQGGGYGYTF

j_call: TRBJ2-1
v_call: TRBV28
cdr3_aa: CAILTLSNEQFF

j_call: TRBJ2-1
v_call: TRBV5-6
cdr3_aa: CASSLGDRNEQFF

j_call: TRBJ2-7
v_call: TRBV5-1
cdr3_aa: CASSFDRGSPYEQYF

j_call: TRBJ2-3
v_call: TRBV6-5
cdr3_aa: CAHCGGTGTQYF

j_call: TRBJ2-3
v_call: TRBV11-2
cdr3_aa: CASSSQGVRTTDTQYF

j_call: TRBJ2-6
v_call: TRBV6-5
cdr3_aa: CASRTGGSGANVLTF

j_call: TRBJ1-1
v_call: TRBV6-5
cdr3_aa: CASGRQGNTEAFF

j_call: TRBJ1-4
v_call: TRBV2
cdr3_aa: CASSEMRGVSTNEKLFF

j_call: TRBJ2-5
v_call: TRBV18
cdr3_aa: CASSPPGTSTRTQYF

j_call: TRBJ1-2
v_call: TRBV6-6
cdr3_aa: CASRGAVRGYTF

j_call: TRBJ2-7
v_call: TRBV6-1
cdr3_aa: CASSELWTEQYF

j_call: TRBJ1-5
v_call: TRBV10-1
cdr3_aa: CASSDDAFGPQHF

j_call: TRBJ1-1
v_call: TRBV28
cdr3_aa: CASSTTVRVNTEAFF

j_call: TRBJ2-3
v_call: TRBV6-6
cdr3_aa: CASHRDRSTDTQYF

j_call: TRBJ1-2
v_call: TRBV27
cdr3_aa: CASSSLGAPYYGYTF

j_call: TRBJ1-1
v_call: TRBV5-1
cdr3_aa: CASSLGGQVGRNTEAFF

j_call: TRBJ1-1
v_call: TRBV5-1
cdr3_aa: CVSSPGGAKGTEAFF

j_call: TRBJ2-5
v_call: TRBV28
cdr3_aa: CASNPWGRNQETQYF

j_call: TRBJ1-1
v_call: TRBV7-9
cdr3_aa: CASSWGREAFF

j_call: TRBJ2-6
v_call: TRBV7-9
cdr3_aa: CASSSTGANGANVLTF

j_call: TRBJ2-7
v_call: TRBV7-2
cdr3_aa: CASSFAGVPYF

j_call: TRBJ1-2
v_call: TRBV28
cdr3_aa: CASSLSGRTAGGGYTF

j_call: TRBJ2-1
v_call: TRBV18
cdr3_aa: CASSPQSGDNEQFF

j_call: TRBJ2-1
v_call: TRBV7-9
cdr3_aa: CASSLVAGVGQFF

j_call: TRBJ1-3
v_call: TRBV5-1
cdr3_aa: CASSLDRGAGNTIYF

j_call: TRBJ1-1
v_call: TRBV6-5
cdr3_aa: CASSRTRRTEAFF

j_call: TRBJ2-3
v_call: TRBV7-2
cdr3_aa: CASRGLAGRTSTDTQYF

j_call: TRBJ1-1
v_call: TRBV11-3
cdr3_aa: CASSSRTGGNTEAFF

j_call: TRBJ2-3
v_call: TRBV5-1
cdr3_aa: CASSLGDPTDTQYF

j_call: TRBJ2-3
v_call: TRBV11-2
cdr3_aa: CASSLMVTSDTQYF

j_call: TRBJ2-7
v_call: TRBV30
cdr3_aa: CAWSVESYEQYF

j_call: TRBJ1-1
v_call: TRBV19
cdr3_aa: CASSGKGATEAFF

j_call: TRBJ1-3
v_call: TRBV18
cdr3_aa: CASSPREASGNTIYF

j_call: TRBJ2-5
v_call: TRBV5-6
cdr3_aa: CASGRMWGETQYF

j_call: TRBJ1-4
v_call: TRBV5-1
cdr3_aa: CASRGMGTNEKLFF

j_call: TRBJ2-1
v_call: TRBV6-5
cdr3_aa: CASSLGLAGVGEQFF

j_call: TRBJ1-3
v_call: TRBV6-6
cdr3_aa: CASSYDGTRNTIYF

j_call: TRBJ2-2
v_call: TRBV5-1
cdr3_aa: CASSGGQGVLITGELFF

j_call: TRBJ2-1
v_call: TRBV5-1
cdr3_aa: CASSSAPPGNEQFF

j_call: TRBJ2-5
v_call: TRBV7-2
cdr3_aa: CASSPGLAGGWETQYF

j_call: TRBJ1-1
v_call: TRBV4-2
cdr3_aa: CASSQAVSGNTEAFF

j_call: TRBJ2-2
v_call: TRBV5-1
cdr3_aa: CASSVPRGRAGELFF

j_call: TRBJ1-3
v_call: TRBV21-1
cdr3_aa: CASSKGNTIYF

j_call: TRBJ1-1
v_call: TRBV28
cdr3_aa: CASSLPTEAFF

j_call: TRBJ2-2
v_call: TRBV7-9
cdr3_aa: CASQRSKTGELFF

j_call: TRBJ1-2
v_call: TRBV2
cdr3_aa: CASSGEVYGYTF